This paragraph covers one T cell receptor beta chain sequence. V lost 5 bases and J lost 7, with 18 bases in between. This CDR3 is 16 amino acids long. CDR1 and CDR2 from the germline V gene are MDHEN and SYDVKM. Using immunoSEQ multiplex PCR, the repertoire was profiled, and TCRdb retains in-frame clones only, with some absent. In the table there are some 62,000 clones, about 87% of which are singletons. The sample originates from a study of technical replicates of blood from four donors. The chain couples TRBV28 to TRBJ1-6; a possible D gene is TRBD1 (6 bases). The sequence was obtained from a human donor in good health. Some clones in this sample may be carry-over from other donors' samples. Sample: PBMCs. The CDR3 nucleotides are TGTGCCAGCAGTCCGGGAGGGGGGACGGAGAATTCACCCCTCCACTTT. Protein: CASSPGGGTENSPLHF. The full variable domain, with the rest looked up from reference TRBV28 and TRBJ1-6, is DVKVTQSSRYLVKRTGEKVFLECVQDMDHENMFWYRQDPGLGLRLIYFSYDVKMKEKGDIPEGYSVSREKKERFSLILESASTNQTSMYLCASSPGGGTENSPLHFGNGTRLTVT.